The 7 T cell receptor beta chains below all came from one sample that was sequenced in a study of naive and memory T cell subsets. Four PCR rounds used nested alpha and beta constant region primers plus the SP2 primer. TCRdb processed the 5' RACE reads anew with MiXCR; each CDR3 protein has one entry. The sample records tens of thousands of distinct CDR3 sequences, 7.6% being singletons. A UMI-containing oligonucleotide was joined by 3' ligation to the TCR cDNA template. The receptor set was obtained from a female donor in good health.

This clonotype has a handful of counts. V is TRBV27 and J is TRBJ2-7; D unclear. This CDR3 region has 13 residues. Germline-derived CDR1 and CDR2 are MNHEY and SMNVEV (reference sequence). Trimming shortened V by 6 bases and J by 2 bases, and 11 bases separated the two germline ends. The CDR3, as DNA: TGTGCCAGCAGCCCACTCGACGCCTACGAGCAGTACTTC. Encoded protein: CASSPLDAYEQYF.

This clonotype has just a few counts. The chain links TRBV14 to TRBJ2-1, with D unresolved. CDR3 length equals 13 residues. Trimming pared 1 base from V and 9 bases from J, leaving 10 bases between. Germline V lookup: CDR1 SGHDN, CDR2 FVKESK. CDR3: CASSQVRVSEQFF. The DNA for the CDR3 is TGTGCCAGCAGCCAAGTTCGAGTTAGTGAGCAGTTCTTC.

The chain employs TRBV12-3 or TRBV12-4 and TRBJ2-1; 8 positions agree with TRBD1. The CDR3 is made up of 12 amino acids. J gave up 3 bases and V 10 bases, and 2 bases lay outside the gene matches. The CDR3 DNA reads as TGTGCCACCGGACAGGGCTACAATGAGCAGTTCTTC. Translation gives CATGQGYNEQFF.

This clonotype was counted a few times. This chain joins TRBV7-2 and TRBJ2-5; possibly TRBD1 for D (7 bases). V was trimmed by 4 bases and J by 2 bases, leaving 14 bases between them. The CDR3 extends over 15 amino acids. Germline CDR1 SGHTA, CDR2 FQGNSA. The CDR3 reads CASSSQGGSQETQYF. The CDR3 bases are TGTGCCAGCAGCTCTCAGGGGGGATCACAAGAGACCCAGTACTTC.

Many counts were recorded for this clonotype. The chain carries TRBV6-4 and TRBJ1-1, with unresolved D. V gave up 4 bases and J gave up 6 bases, with 3 bases separating them. Germline values: CDR1 MRHNA, CDR2 SNTAGT. The CDR3 contains 10 residues. The CDR3 sequence is CASSAPEAFF. The DNA of the CDR3 is TGTGCCAGCAGTGCCCCTGAAGCTTTCTTT.

This clonotype has at least ten counts. V and J are TRBV12-3 or TRBV12-4 and TRBJ1-3; D is undetermined. Trimming shortened V by 3 bases and J by 0 bases, and 3 bases separated the two germline ends. There are 13 residues in the CDR3. For the CDR3, the DNA is TGTGCCAGCAGTTTCCTCTCTGGAAACACCATATATTTT. It yields the protein CASSFLSGNTIYF.

This clonotype was counted at least ten times. This rearrangement joins TRBV6-1 to TRBJ1-4; 9 nucleotides agree with TRBD1. Trimming cost V 4 bases and J 3 bases; bases outside gene matches: 6. CDR1 is MNHNS and CDR2 is SASEGT in the germline V gene. The CDR3 length is 16 residues. The CDR3 coding sequence is TGTGCCAGCAGTGCAAATGGACAGGGGTCTAATGAAAAACTGTTTTTT. Protein: CASSANGQGSNEKLFF.